This T cell receptor (beta chain) was sequenced for a study of cytomegalovirus exposure and HLA in healthy donors. To note about this clone: Its antigen is currently unknown.

The germline CDR1 and CDR2 sequences are SGHDT and YYEEEE. The CDR3 is made up of 14 amino acids. V gave up 4 bases and J gave up 9 bases; unmatched junction bases: 10. Study-wide results and caveats: Earlier results showed most TCR beta V segments being productive about 87% or about 30% of the time. Association of roughly 18,000 TCR beta sequences with HLA alleles was found at 0.05 false discovery rate in a later analysis.

PCR employed 60 Vbeta and 13 Jbeta primers. Data came from immunoSEQ multiplex PCR; TCRdb stores just in-frame clones and leaves some out. The table lists fewer than 140,000 clones, roughly 77% of them singletons, with 2.5% in the top ten. The TCR was taken from a man aged 35-49 years in good health and CMV-seronegative. This chain links TRBV5-6 with TRBJ2-1; 7 nucleotides match TRBD2. The source material was PBMCs. Written as DNA, the CDR3 is TGTGCCAGCAGCCCCCCGTGGGGGGGTGCTGAGCAGTTCTTC. Its protein product is CASSPPWGGAEQFF.